This TCR beta chain was recorded in a study of cytomegalovirus exposure and HLA in healthy donors. 13 Jbeta primers and 60 Vbeta primers were used for the PCR. Repertoires were generated with immunoSEQ multiplex PCR, while TCRdb's copy carries only in-frame clones and drops some. The sample lists some 76,000 clones, approximately 80% seen once, with 7.5% to 10% in the top ten. From germline, CDR1 is SGHNT and CDR2 YYREEE (reference sequence). The CDR3 is 15 amino acids. Sequenced sample: PBMCs. The receptor's source is a woman in her forties in good health and CMV-seropositive. V usage is TRBV5-4 and J usage is TRBJ2-5; D is perhaps TRBD2 (6 bases). TRBJ2-7 explains the end of the DNA better; the J call may be wrong. CDR3 loop: CASSLSRRGGYEQYF. The CDR3 nucleotides are TGTGCCAGCAGCTTGTCTCGGCGGGGAGGCTACGAGCAGTACTTC.